A selection of T cell receptor beta chains follows, all from one sample in a study of shared clonotypes between healthy human individuals. This table comes from immunoSEQ multiplex PCR, and its TCRdb copy is limited to in-frame clones, with some not included. The table has roughly 760,000 clones, approximately 79% seen once; the top ten hold approximately 1.7%. Material for sequencing was memory CD4+ T cells sorted from blood. The receptors derive from a woman in her 30s in good health. Each CDR3 is given with its conserved first and last residue. D genes are given only for firm matches. Where a row states a size, it is once, few, many or the class of an expanded clone; other rows omit it.

d_gene: TRBD1; j_gene: TRBJ1-1; abundance: -; v_gene: TRBV6-5; CDR3aa: CASSYRGSRAEAFF; CDR3nt: TGTGCCAGCAGCTACAGGGGGTCTAGGGCTGAAGCTTTCTTT
d_gene: -; j_gene: TRBJ2-3; abundance: -; v_gene: TRBV28; CDR3aa: CASRGLQRRDTQYF; CDR3nt: TGTGCCAGCAGGGGACTTCAACGGCGGGATACGCAGTATTTT
d_gene: -; j_gene: TRBJ1-2; abundance: -; v_gene: TRBV19; CDR3aa: CASRTGQNYNYGYTF; CDR3nt: TGTGCCAGCCGAACCGGACAGAATTATAACTATGGCTACACCTTC
d_gene: -; j_gene: TRBJ2-7; abundance: -; v_gene: TRBV10-2; CDR3aa: CASSELWYEQYF; CDR3nt: TGCGCCAGCAGTGAGTTGTGGTACGAGCAGTACTTC
d_gene: -; j_gene: TRBJ1-2; abundance: -; v_gene: TRBV28; CDR3aa: CASSFGLIQGRVSNYGYTF; CDR3nt: TGTGCCAGCAGTTTTGGATTGATACAGGGAAGGGTATCTAACTATGGCTACACCTTC
d_gene: -; j_gene: TRBJ1-4; abundance: -; v_gene: TRBV5-4; CDR3aa: CASSAGGLGLGNEKLFF; CDR3nt: TGTGCCAGCAGCGCCGGGGGTCTCGGGTTGGGTAATGAAAAACTGTTTTTT
d_gene: -; j_gene: TRBJ1-1; abundance: -; v_gene: TRBV7-2; CDR3aa: CASSPQRDTEAFF; CDR3nt: TGTGCCAGCAGCCCTCAGAGGGACACTGAAGCTTTCTTT
d_gene: TRBD1; j_gene: TRBJ1-2; abundance: -; v_gene: TRBV28; CDR3aa: CASSLQGDYGYTF; CDR3nt: TGTGCCAGCAGTTTACAGGGGGACTATGGCTACACCTTC
d_gene: -; j_gene: TRBJ1-2; abundance: many; v_gene: TRBV6-5; CDR3aa: CASSYEGLHGYTF; CDR3nt: TGTGCCAGCAGTTATGAAGGTTTGCATGGCTACACCTTC
d_gene: TRBD1; j_gene: TRBJ2-1; abundance: few; v_gene: TRBV25-1; CDR3aa: CASSLQGIRNEQFF; CDR3nt: TGTGCCAGCAGCCTACAGGGGATTCGGAATGAGCAGTTCTTC
d_gene: TRBD1; j_gene: TRBJ2-7; abundance: once; v_gene: TRBV11-3; CDR3aa: CASSLTGQGPAEQYF; CDR3nt: TGTGCCAGCAGTCTAACGGGACAGGGCCCCGCCGAGCAGTACTTC
d_gene: TRBD1; j_gene: TRBJ2-5; abundance: -; v_gene: TRBV6-6; CDR3aa: CASSEDRGRETQYF; CDR3nt: TGTGCCAGCAGTGAGGACAGGGGGCGAGAGACCCAGTACTTC
d_gene: -; j_gene: TRBJ2-4; abundance: -; v_gene: TRBV9; CDR3aa: CASSVAGAAKNIQYF; CDR3nt: TGTGCCAGCAGCGTAGCGGGAGCCGCCAAAAACATTCAGTACTTC
d_gene: TRBD2; j_gene: TRBJ2-7; abundance: -; v_gene: TRBV30; CDR3aa: CACGLAASYEQYF; CDR3nt: TGTGCCTGTGGACTAGCGGCATCCTACGAGCAGTACTTC
d_gene: TRBD1; j_gene: TRBJ1-5; abundance: -; v_gene: TRBV27; CDR3aa: CASSSQRTGKGNQPQHF; CDR3nt: TGTGCCAGCAGTTCCCAACGGACAGGGAAAGGCAATCAGCCCCAGCATTTT
d_gene: -; j_gene: TRBJ1-3; abundance: -; v_gene: TRBV4-2; CDR3aa: CASSQDLLGAYGNTIYF; CDR3nt: TGTGCCAGCAGCCAAGATCTTTTGGGGGCCTATGGAAACACCATATATTTT
d_gene: -; j_gene: TRBJ2-4; abundance: many; v_gene: TRBV28; CDR3aa: CASSLQDKNIQYF; CDR3nt: TGTGCCAGCAGTTTACAGGACAAAAACATTCAGTACTTC
d_gene: TRBD2; j_gene: TRBJ2-2; abundance: -; v_gene: TRBV7-9; CDR3aa: CASSLPLAGGPTGELFF; CDR3nt: TGTGCCAGCAGCTTGCCGCTAGCGGGAGGGCCAACCGGGGAGCTGTTTTTT
d_gene: -; j_gene: TRBJ1-2; abundance: -; v_gene: TRBV27; CDR3aa: CASSWTGDPGLSGYTF; CDR3nt: TGTGCCAGCAGCTGGACGGGGGACCCGGGGCTCTCTGGCTACACCTTC
d_gene: TRBD2; j_gene: TRBJ2-7; abundance: -; v_gene: TRBV27; CDR3aa: CASSSPGTSGYEQYF; CDR3nt: TGTGCCAGCAGCAGCCCCGGGACTAGCGGATACGAGCAGTACTTC
d_gene: TRBD2; j_gene: TRBJ2-2; abundance: once; v_gene: TRBV28; CDR3aa: CASSLRGRALGGELFF; CDR3nt: TGTGCCAGCAGCCTCCGCGGGAGGGCCTTGGGCGGGGAGCTGTTTTTT
d_gene: -; j_gene: TRBJ1-1; abundance: -; v_gene: TRBV11-2; CDR3aa: CASSRSGGQTEAFF; CDR3nt: TGTGCCAGCAGCCGTTCGGGAGGACAAACTGAAGCTTTCTTT
d_gene: -; j_gene: TRBJ2-7; abundance: -; v_gene: TRBV5-8; CDR3aa: CASSLVREYEQYF; CDR3nt: TGTGCCAGCAGCTTGGTTCGGGAGTACGAGCAGTACTTC
d_gene: -; j_gene: TRBJ2-5; abundance: -; v_gene: TRBV29-1; CDR3aa: CSVGGSDPETQYF; CDR3nt: TGCAGCGTTGGCGGTAGCGACCCAGAGACCCAGTACTTC
d_gene: TRBD1; j_gene: TRBJ1-2; abundance: -; v_gene: TRBV5-4; CDR3aa: CASSSRTGGLNYGYTF; CDR3nt: TGTGCCAGCAGCTCCCGGACAGGGGGATTAAACTATGGCTACACCTTC
d_gene: -; j_gene: TRBJ2-1; abundance: once; v_gene: TRBV30; CDR3aa: CAWSTGTSNEQFF; CDR3nt: TGTGCCTGGAGTACGGGCACTAGCAATGAGCAGTTCTTC
d_gene: TRBD1; j_gene: TRBJ2-1; abundance: -; v_gene: TRBV5-1; CDR3aa: CASSIGDRDYNEQFF; CDR3nt: TGCGCCAGCAGCATCGGGGACAGGGACTACAATGAGCAGTTCTTC
d_gene: -; j_gene: TRBJ2-5; abundance: -; v_gene: TRBV30; CDR3aa: CAWSVLGGETQYF; CDR3nt: TGTGCCTGGAGTGTACTCGGTGGTGAGACCCAGTACTTC
d_gene: -; j_gene: TRBJ1-4; abundance: -; v_gene: TRBV5-1; CDR3aa: CASREDPGSEKLFF; CDR3nt: TGCGCCAGCAGAGAGGACCCCGGAAGTGAAAAACTGTTTTTT
d_gene: -; j_gene: TRBJ1-5; abundance: -; v_gene: TRBV6-5; CDR3aa: CASSWAGNQPQHF; CDR3nt: TGTGCCAGCAGTTGGGCGGGTAATCAGCCCCAGCATTTT
d_gene: -; j_gene: TRBJ2-3; abundance: -; v_gene: TRBV6-5; CDR3aa: CASSYRAGSTDTQYF; CDR3nt: TGTGCCAGCAGTTATAGGGCGGGCAGCACAGATACGCAGTATTTT
d_gene: -; j_gene: TRBJ2-1; abundance: -; v_gene: TRBV10-3; CDR3aa: CAISPLANEQFF; CDR3nt: TGTGCCATCAGTCCACTCGCCAATGAGCAGTTCTTC
d_gene: -; j_gene: TRBJ2-1; abundance: -; v_gene: TRBV28; CDR3aa: CASSFGWRAHNEQFF; CDR3nt: TGTGCCAGCAGTTTTGGCTGGCGGGCTCACAATGAGCAGTTCTTC
d_gene: -; j_gene: TRBJ1-2; abundance: -; v_gene: TRBV7-2; CDR3aa: CASSPRENYGYTF; CDR3nt: TGTGCCAGCAGCCCCCGGGAGAACTATGGCTACACCTTC
d_gene: TRBD2; j_gene: TRBJ2-7; abundance: -; v_gene: TRBV11-2; CDR3aa: CASSLGMGTSAEQYF; CDR3nt: TGTGCCAGCAGCTTAGGTATGGGGACTAGCGCCGAGCAGTACTTC
d_gene: -; j_gene: TRBJ1-5; abundance: -; v_gene: TRBV2; CDR3aa: CASSLLGYSNQPQHF; CDR3nt: TGTGCCAGCAGCCTTTTGGGATATAGCAATCAGCCCCAGCATTTT
d_gene: -; j_gene: TRBJ2-6; abundance: -; v_gene: TRBV5-1; CDR3aa: CANPGRGPGANVLTF; CDR3nt: TGCGCCAACCCTGGGAGGGGGCCTGGGGCCAACGTCCTGACTTTC
d_gene: -; j_gene: TRBJ1-2; abundance: -; v_gene: TRBV28; CDR3aa: CASRNESIRPYGYTF; CDR3nt: TGTGCCAGCAGAAACGAATCCATAAGGCCCTATGGCTACACCTTC
d_gene: -; j_gene: TRBJ2-1; abundance: -; v_gene: TRBV5-1; CDR3aa: CASSLGSYNEQFF; CDR3nt: TGCGCCAGCAGCTTGGGTTCCTACAATGAGCAGTTCTTC
d_gene: -; j_gene: TRBJ1-1; abundance: once; v_gene: TRBV4-1; CDR3aa: CASSQPSGFGEAFF; CDR3nt: TGCGCCAGCAGCCAGCCATCAGGTTTCGGTGAAGCTTTCTTT
d_gene: TRBD1; j_gene: TRBJ2-2; abundance: -; v_gene: TRBV7-3; CDR3aa: CASSPDRAPSGELFF; CDR3nt: TGTGCCAGCAGCCCCGACAGGGCCCCTTCCGGGGAGCTGTTTTTT
d_gene: -; j_gene: TRBJ2-3; abundance: -; v_gene: TRBV11-2; CDR3aa: CASSLNAPSDTQYF; CDR3nt: TGTGCCAGCAGCTTAAACGCTCCGTCAGATACGCAGTATTTT
d_gene: TRBD1; j_gene: TRBJ1-2; abundance: -; v_gene: TRBV4-2; CDR3aa: CASSDKNRDRDYGYTF; CDR3nt: TGTGCCAGCAGCGATAAGAACCGGGACAGGGACTATGGCTACACCTTC
d_gene: -; j_gene: TRBJ2-5; abundance: -; v_gene: TRBV27; CDR3aa: CASSFTGPQETQYF; CDR3nt: TGTGCCAGCAGTTTTACTGGCCCCCAAGAGACCCAGTACTTC